This T cell receptor (beta chain) was documented in a study of response to subunit inactivated influenza vaccine. Points from the study as a whole: With each seasonal influenza vaccination, the authors suggested, few new T cells are recruited.

V was pared by 5 bases and J by 4 bases, with 24 bases of the junction left unmatched. Germline V gives CDR1 PRHDT, CDR2 FYEKMQ (reference sequence). The CDR3 runs 22 residues. TCRdb called the RT-PCR reads again in MiXCR, with one record for every CDR3 protein. The table records 170,000 or so distinct CDR3 sequences, about 10% of them present only once. This clonotype showed up just a few times. What it binds is unknown. The chain joins TRBV13 to TRBJ2-7; 15 bases line up with TRBD2. The TCR comes from a man aged 50 to 75 who received an inactivated influenza vaccine. The sequencing used CD8+ T cells sorted from PBMCs, collected around 25 months after vaccination. CDR3 DNA: TGTGCCAGCAGCAGTAACAGTCCGGGACTAGCGGGAGGATTGCCCCGGCCTTACGAGCAGTACTTC. The encoded protein is CASSSNSPGLAGGLPRPYEQYF.